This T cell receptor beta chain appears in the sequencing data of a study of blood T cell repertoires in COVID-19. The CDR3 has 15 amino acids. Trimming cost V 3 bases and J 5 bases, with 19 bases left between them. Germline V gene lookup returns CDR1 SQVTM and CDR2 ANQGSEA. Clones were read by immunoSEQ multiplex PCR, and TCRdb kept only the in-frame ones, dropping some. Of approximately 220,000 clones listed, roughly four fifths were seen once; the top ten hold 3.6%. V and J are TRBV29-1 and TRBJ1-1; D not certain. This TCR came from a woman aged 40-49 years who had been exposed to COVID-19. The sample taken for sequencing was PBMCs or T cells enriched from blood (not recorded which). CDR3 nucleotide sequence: TGCAGCGTTGAGCCCCGGGCAGGCGGGGAGACTGAAGCTTTCTTT. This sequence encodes CSVEPRAGGETEAFF. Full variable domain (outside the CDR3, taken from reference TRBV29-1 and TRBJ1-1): SAVISQKPSRDICQRGTSLTIQCQVDSQVTMMFWYRQQPGQSLTLIATANQGSEATYESGFVIDKFPISRPNLTFSTLTVSNMSPEDSSIYLCSVEPRAGGETEAFFGQGTRLTVV.